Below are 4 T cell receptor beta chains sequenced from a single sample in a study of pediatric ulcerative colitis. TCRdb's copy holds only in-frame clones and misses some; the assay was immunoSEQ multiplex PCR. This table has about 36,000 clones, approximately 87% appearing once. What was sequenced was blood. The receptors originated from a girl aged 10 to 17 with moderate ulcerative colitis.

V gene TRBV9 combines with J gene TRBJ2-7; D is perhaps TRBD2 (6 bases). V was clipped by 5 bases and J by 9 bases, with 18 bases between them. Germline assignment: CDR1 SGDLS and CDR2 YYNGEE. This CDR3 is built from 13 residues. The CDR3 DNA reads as TGTGCCAGCAGTCCCGGGACTCTCTCTCCGCAGTACTTC. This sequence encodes CASSPGTLSPQYF.

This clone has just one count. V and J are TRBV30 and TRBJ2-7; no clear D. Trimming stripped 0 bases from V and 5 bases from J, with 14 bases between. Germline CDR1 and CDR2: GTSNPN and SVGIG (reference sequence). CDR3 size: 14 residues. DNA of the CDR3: TGTGCCTGGAGTGTAGTGGGTGGTCGCGACGAGCAGTACTTC. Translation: CAWSVVGGRDEQYF. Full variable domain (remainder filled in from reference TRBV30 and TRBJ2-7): SQTIHQWPATLVQPVGSPLSLECTVEGTSNPNLYWYRQAAGRGLQLLFYSVGIGQISSEVPQNLSASRPQDRQFILSSKKLLLSDSGFYLCAWSVVGGRDEQYFGPGTRLTVT.

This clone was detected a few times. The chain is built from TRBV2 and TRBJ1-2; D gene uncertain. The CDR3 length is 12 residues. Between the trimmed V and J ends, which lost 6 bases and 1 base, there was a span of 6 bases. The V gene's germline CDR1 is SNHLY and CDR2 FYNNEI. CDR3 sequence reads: CASRELNYGYTF. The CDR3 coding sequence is TGTGCCAGCAGAGAGCTTAACTATGGCTACACCTTC.

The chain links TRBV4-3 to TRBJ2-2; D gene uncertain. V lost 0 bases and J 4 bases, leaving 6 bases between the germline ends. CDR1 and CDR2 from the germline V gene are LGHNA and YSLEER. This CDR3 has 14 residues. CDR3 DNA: TGCGCCAGCAGCCAAGACCGAACCACCGGGGAGCTGTTTTTT. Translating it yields CASSQDRTTGELFF.